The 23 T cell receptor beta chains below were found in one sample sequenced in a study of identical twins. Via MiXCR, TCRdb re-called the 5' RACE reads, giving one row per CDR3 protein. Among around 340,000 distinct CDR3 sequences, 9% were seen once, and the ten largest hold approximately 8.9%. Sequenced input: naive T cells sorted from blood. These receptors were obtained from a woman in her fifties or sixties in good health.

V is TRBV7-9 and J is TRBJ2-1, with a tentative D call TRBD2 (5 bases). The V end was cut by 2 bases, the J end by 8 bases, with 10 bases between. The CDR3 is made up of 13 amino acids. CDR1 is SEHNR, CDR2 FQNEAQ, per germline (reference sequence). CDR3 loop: CASSLTSFDEQFF. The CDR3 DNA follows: TGTGCCAGCAGCTTAACTAGTTTCGATGAGCAGTTCTTC.

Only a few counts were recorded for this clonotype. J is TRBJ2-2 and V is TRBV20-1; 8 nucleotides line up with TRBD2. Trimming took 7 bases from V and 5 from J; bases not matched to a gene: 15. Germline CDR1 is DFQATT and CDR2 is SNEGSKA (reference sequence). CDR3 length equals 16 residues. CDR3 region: CSVWAVGRARTGELFF. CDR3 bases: TGCAGTGTTTGGGCTGTCGGGAGGGCGAGGACCGGGGAGCTGTTTTTT.

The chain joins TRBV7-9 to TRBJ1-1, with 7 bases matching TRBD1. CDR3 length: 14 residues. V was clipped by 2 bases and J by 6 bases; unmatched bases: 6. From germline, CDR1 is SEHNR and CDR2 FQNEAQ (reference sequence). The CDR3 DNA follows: TGTGCCAGCAGCTTATTATCCGGGACAGCTGAAGCTTTCTTT. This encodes CASSLLSGTAEAFF.

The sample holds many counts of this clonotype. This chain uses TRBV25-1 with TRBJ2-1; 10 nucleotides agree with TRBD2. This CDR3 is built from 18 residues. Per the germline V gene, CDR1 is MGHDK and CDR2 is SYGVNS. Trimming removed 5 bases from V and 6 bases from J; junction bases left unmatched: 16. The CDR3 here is CASSPLAGLAGDTNEQFF. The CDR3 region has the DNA TGTGCCAGCAGTCCGCTCGCGGGGCTAGCGGGAGATACCAATGAGCAGTTCTTC. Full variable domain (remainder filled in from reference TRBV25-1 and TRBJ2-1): EADIYQTPRYLVIGTGKKITLECSQTMGHDKMYWYQQDPGMELHLIHYSYGVNSTEKGDLSSESTVSRIRTEHFPLTLESARPSHTSQYLCASSPLAGLAGDTNEQFFGPGTRLTVL.

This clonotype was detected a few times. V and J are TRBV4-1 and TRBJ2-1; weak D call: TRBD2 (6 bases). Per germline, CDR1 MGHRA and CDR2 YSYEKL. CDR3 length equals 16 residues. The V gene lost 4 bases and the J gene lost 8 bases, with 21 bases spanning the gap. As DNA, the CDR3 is TGCGCCAGCAGCCCCGCTGTCGGGACGCGGGGCGATGAGCAGTTCTTC. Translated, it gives CASSPAVGTRGDEQFF.

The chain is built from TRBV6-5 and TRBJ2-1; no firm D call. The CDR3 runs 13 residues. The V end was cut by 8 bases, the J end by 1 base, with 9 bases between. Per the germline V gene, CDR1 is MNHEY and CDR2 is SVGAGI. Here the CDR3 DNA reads TGTGCCAGCGGTGGTGTATCCTACAATGAGCAGTTCTTC. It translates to CASGGVSYNEQFF.

CDR3 bases: TGTGCCAGCAGCTATGAACGGGGAGCCGGAGCTTTCTTT. Translation gives CASSYERGAGAFF. The J gene is TRBJ1-1, the V gene TRBV11-3, with D uncertain. The CDR3 totals 13 residues. The V gene's germline CDR1 is SGHNT and CDR2 YENEEA. The V end lost 4 bases, the J end lost 10 bases, and 16 bases lay between the germline ends. Full variable domain (outside the CDR3, taken from reference TRBV11-3 and TRBJ1-1): EAGVVQSPRYKIIEKKQPVAFWCNPISGHNTLYWYLQNLGQGPELLIRYENEEAVDDSQLPKDRFSAERLKGVDSTLKIQPAELGDSAVYLCASSYERGAGAFFGQGTRLTVV.

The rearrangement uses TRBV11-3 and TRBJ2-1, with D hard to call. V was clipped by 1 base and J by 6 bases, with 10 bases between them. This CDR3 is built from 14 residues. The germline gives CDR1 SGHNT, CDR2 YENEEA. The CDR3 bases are TGTGCCAGCAGCTTAGGGCAACAGCTCAATGAGCAGTTCTTC. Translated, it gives CASSLGQQLNEQFF.

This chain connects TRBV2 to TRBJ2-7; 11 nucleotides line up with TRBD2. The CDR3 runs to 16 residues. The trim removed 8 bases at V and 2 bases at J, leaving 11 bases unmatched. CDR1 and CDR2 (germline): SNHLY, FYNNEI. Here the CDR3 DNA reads TGTGCCAGCGACGGACGGACTAGCGGGTCGCCCTACGAGCAGTACTTC. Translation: CASDGRTSGSPYEQYF.

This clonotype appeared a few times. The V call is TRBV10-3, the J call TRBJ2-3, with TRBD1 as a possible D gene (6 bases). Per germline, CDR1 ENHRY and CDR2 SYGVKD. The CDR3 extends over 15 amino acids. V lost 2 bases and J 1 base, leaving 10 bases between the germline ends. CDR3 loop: CAISEAPGGTDTQYF. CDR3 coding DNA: TGTGCCATCAGTGAGGCGCCAGGGGGCACAGATACGCAGTATTTT.

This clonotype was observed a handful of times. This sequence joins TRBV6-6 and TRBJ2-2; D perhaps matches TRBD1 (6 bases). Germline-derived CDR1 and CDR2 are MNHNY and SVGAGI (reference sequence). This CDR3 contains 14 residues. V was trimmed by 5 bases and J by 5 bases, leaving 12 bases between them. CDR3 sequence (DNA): TGTGCCAGCAGTCAAAAGAGGGGGACCGGGGAGCTGTTTTTT. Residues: CASSQKRGTGELFF.

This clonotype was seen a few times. CDR3 sequence reads: CASSLGAGMGTEAFF. CDR3 DNA sequence: TGCGCCAGCAGCTTGGGTGCGGGTATGGGCACTGAAGCTTTCTTT. The J gene is TRBJ1-1, the V gene TRBV5-1, with D unresolved. Trimming stripped 0 bases from V and 4 bases from J, with 13 bases between. Per germline, CDR1 SGHRS and CDR2 YFSETQ. The CDR3 loop spans 15 amino acids.

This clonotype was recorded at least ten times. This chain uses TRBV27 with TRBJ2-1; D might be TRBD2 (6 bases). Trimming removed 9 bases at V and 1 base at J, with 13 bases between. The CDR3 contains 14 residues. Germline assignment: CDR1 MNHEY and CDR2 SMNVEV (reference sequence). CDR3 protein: CASRLGGSYNEQFF. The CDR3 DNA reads TGTGCCAGTCGGCTTGGGGGGTCCTACAATGAGCAGTTCTTC.

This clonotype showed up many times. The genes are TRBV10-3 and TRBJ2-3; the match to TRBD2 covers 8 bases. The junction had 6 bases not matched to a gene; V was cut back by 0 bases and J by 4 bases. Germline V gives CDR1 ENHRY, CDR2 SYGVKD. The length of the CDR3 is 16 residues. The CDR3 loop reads CAISESKFSGADTQYF. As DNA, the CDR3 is TGTGCCATCAGTGAGTCGAAGTTTAGCGGGGCAGATACGCAGTATTTT.

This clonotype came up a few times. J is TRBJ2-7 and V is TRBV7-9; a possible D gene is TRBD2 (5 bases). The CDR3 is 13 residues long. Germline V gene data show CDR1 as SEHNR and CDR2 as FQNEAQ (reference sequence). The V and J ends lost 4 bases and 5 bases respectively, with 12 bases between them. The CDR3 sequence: CASSSGMEDEQYV. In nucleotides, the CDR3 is TGTGCCAGCAGCTCCGGTATGGAGGACGAGCAGTACGTC.

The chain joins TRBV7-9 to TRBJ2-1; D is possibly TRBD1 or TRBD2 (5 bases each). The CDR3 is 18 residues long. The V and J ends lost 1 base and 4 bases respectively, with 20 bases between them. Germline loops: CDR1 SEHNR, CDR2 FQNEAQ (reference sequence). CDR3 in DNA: TGTGCCAGCAGCTTAGGGGGGAAGCCAAGGGGTACTTACAATGAGCAGTTCTTC. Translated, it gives CASSLGGKPRGTYNEQFF. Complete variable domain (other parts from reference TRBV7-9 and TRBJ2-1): DTGVSQNPRHKITKRGQNVTFRCDPISEHNRLYWYRQTLGQGPEFLTYFQNEAQLEKSRLLSDRFSAERPKGSFSTLEIQRTEQGDSAMYLCASSLGGKPRGTYNEQFFGPGTRLTVL.

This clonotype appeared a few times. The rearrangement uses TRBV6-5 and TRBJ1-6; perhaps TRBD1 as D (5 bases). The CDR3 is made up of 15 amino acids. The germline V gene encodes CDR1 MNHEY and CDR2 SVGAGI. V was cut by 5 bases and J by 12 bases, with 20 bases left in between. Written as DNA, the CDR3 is TGTGCCAGCAGTGGCCGGGACCCACGGACGGGACCCCTCCACTTT. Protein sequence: CASSGRDPRTGPLHF.

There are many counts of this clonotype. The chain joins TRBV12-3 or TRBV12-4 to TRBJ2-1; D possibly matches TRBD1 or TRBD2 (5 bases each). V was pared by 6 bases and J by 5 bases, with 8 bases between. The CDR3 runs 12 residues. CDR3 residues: CASSLGDNEQFF. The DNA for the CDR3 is TGTGCCAGCAGCTTGGGGGACAATGAGCAGTTCTTC.

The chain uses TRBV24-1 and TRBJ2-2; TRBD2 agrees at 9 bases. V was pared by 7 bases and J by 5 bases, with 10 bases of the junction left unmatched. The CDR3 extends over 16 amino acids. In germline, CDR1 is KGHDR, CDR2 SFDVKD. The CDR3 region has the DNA TGTGCCACCAGACCAACTAGCGGGCAGAATACCGGGGAGCTGTTTTTT. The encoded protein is CATRPTSGQNTGELFF.

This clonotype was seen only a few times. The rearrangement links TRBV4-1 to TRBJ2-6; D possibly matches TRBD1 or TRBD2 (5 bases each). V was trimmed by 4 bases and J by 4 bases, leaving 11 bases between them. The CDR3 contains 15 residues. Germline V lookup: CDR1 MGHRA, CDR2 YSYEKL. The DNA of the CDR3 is TGCGCCAGCAGCCTACGGGGCCTGGGGGCCAACGTCCTGACTTTC. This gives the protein CASSLRGLGANVLTF.

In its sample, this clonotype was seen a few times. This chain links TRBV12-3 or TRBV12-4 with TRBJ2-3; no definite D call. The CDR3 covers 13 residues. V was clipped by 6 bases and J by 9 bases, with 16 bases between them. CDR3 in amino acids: CASSTVGPRTQYF. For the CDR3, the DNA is TGTGCCAGCAGCACCGTAGGGCCCCGCACGCAGTATTTT.

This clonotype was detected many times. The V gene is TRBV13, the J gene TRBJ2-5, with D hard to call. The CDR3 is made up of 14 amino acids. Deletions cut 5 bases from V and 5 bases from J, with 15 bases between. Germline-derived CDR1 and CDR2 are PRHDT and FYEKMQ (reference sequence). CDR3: CASSLLSMAETQYF. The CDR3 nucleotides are TGTGCCAGCAGCCTATTATCTATGGCGGAGACCCAGTACTTC.

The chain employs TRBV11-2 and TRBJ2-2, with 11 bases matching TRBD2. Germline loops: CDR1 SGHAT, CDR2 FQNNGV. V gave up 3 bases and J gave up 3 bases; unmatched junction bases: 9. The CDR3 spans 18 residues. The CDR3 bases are TGTGCCAGCAGCTTGCGGACCGGGACTAGCGGACACACCGGGGAGCTGTTTTTT. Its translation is CASSLRTGTSGHTGELFF.